This entry describes one T cell receptor (beta chain). This clonotype has only a few counts. Its antigen has not been determined. The input lacks base qualities; no much larger clone sits a single base away. The intended sense of this specimen's treatment or condition label: live attenuated yellow fever vaccine strain. At each blood-draw timepoint, two biological replicates of bulk PBMCs were obtained. A standard Ficoll-Paque protocol was used to isolate PBMCs from peripheral blood. RNA was extracted with TriZol from bulk PBMCs, CD4 and CD8 fractions, and dextramer-positive and dextramer-negative fractions. The CDR3 contains 11 residues, cysteine and phenylalanine counted. Only CDR3 DNA remains: 33 bases, in frame from the first base. V sheds 1 base and J sheds 12 bases, leaving 7 bases between their ends. CDR1 is given as SEHNR and CDR2 as FQNEAQ, both from the germline V gene (reference sequence).

These data come from a study of T cells after yellow fever vaccination (dated by TCRdb to between 2018 and 2021). Some background on the complete study: The SMART-Seq v4 Ultra Low Input RNA kit was used to prepare libraries from fractions with low cell numbers. To follow T-cell clones before and after both primary and booster YFV17D yellow fever vaccination, bulk TCR alpha and beta repertoires underwent longitudinal sequencing. Two healthy male donors, one aged 18 to 30 and one aged 30 to 40 years, made up the cohort. Blood was drawn at multiple timepoints before and after primary and secondary immunization, with bulk PBMC replicates and cell subsets isolated.

Synthesis of TCR cDNA relied on 5'RACE template switching, a step that introduced a universal primer site along with unique molecular identifiers. cDNA synthesis was primed from both the TCR alpha and TCR beta constant segments. Library amplification used two PCR steps, and the second PCR step added sample barcodes and sequencing adapters. Libraries were sequenced on Illumina HiSeq 2500 (2x100 bp) or NovaSeq (2x150 bp). Turning to the authors' computational methods: Reads were demultiplexed and collapsed into UMI consensus sequences with MIGEC, and V(D)J alignment was performed with MiXCR. Vaccine-responding clonotypes were identified with edgeR using replicate PBMC samples, with FDR below 0.01 and a log2 fold change above 5 up to day 15 being required. Bulk clonotypes were assigned CD4 or CD8 identity according to which sequenced CD4 or CD8 repertoire held them at higher abundance. TCRdb cleaned the public reads at Q25 with fastp, built clones with MiXCR and kept in-frame beta chains. One record per CDR3 amino acid sequence lists the most common genes and DNA. None of the V and J calls come from the authors' own analysis; TCRdb made them. The sample has about 510,000 distinct CDR3 sequences on record, around a fifth of them singletons. The top ten clones comprise about a sixth of the sample.

The full study reports these points: Compared with the primary T-cell response, the secondary T-cell response was weaker but faster, peaking on day 5 rather than day 15. Because the study included only a couple of donors, the extent to which the findings can be generalized is limited. Computational filtering was needed because FACS-sorted repertoires could contain abundant contaminating clonotypes from the bulk population. Most clones expanded after primary vaccination were re-detected after the booster (almost 97% of CD4 and approximately 85% of CD8), suggesting broad memory maintenance. A small share of clonotypes was detected in both CD4 and CD8 compartments, with the overlap likely arising from convergent recombination.

Sequencing used PBMCs, obtained less than 25 days after the first yellow fever vaccination. The TCR comes from a man between 18 and 29 years old who received the YFV17D yellow fever vaccine. Rearrangement joined TRBV7-9 to TRBJ2-1, with the D segment identity uncertain. The CDR3 is CASSLGSRQFF. The sequenced DNA is TGTGCCAGCAGCTTAGGATCGCGGCAGTTCTTC.